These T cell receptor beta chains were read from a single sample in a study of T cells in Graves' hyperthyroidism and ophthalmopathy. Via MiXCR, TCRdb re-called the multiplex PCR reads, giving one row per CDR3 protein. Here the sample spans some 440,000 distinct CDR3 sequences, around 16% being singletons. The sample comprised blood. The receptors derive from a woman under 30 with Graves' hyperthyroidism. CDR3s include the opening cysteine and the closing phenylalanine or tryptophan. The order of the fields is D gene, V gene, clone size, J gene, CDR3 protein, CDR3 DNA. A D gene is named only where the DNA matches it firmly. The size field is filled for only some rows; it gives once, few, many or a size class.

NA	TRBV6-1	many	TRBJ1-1	CASSSIRTMNTEAFF	TGTGCCAGCAGTTCAATAAGGACAATGAACACTGAAGCTTTCTTT
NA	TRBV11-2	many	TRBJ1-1	CASSLGAGMNTEAFF	TGTGCCAGCAGCTTAGGCGCAGGGATGAACACTGAAGCTTTCTTT
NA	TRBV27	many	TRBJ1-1	CASSPTGLTEAFF	TGTGCCAGCAGCCCCACAGGGTTGACTGAAGCTTTCTTT
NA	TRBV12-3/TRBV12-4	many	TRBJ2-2	CASSFVGELFF	TGTGCCAGCAGTTTTGTTGGGGAGCTGTTTTTT
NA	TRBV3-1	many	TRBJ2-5	CASSQSDGRLEETQYF	TGTGCCAGCAGCCAAAGTGACGGACGGTTAGAAGAGACCCAGTACTTC
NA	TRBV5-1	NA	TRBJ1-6	CASSLGELVLDNSPLHF	TGCGCCAGCAGCTTGGGGGAACTTGTGCTTGACAATTCACCCCTCCACTTT
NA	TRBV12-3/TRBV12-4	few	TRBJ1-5	CASSRGLGVNNQPQHF	TGTGCCAGCAGTAGAGGGTTAGGCGTCAACAATCAGCCCCAGCATTTT
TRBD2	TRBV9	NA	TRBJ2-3	CASSVSGGRNTDTQYF	TGTGCCAGCAGCGTAAGCGGCGGGAGGAATACAGATACGCAGTATTTT
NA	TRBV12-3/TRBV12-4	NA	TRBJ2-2	CASSALGARGTGELFF	TGTGCCAGCAGTGCCTTGGGGGCTCGTGGCACCGGGGAGCTGTTTTTT
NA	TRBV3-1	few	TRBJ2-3	CASSPPWAGGTDTQYF	TGTGCCAGCAGCCCCCCCTGGGCAGGGGGCACAGATACGCAGTATTTT
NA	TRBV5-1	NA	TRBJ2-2	CASSLSPATGELFF	TGCGCCAGCAGCTTGTCCCCAGCTACCGGGGAGCTGTTTTTT
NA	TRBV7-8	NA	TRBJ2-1	CASSLDFYNEQFF	TGTGCCAGCAGCTTGGACTTCTACAATGAGCAGTTCTTC
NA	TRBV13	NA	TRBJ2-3	CASSHALSGTDTQYF	TGTGCCAGCAGCCACGCCCTGTCCGGCACAGATACGCAGTATTTT
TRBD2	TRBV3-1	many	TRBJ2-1	CASSQATSAYNEQFF	TGTGCCAGCAGCCAAGCTACTAGCGCCTACAATGAGCAGTTCTTC
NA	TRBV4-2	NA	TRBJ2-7	CASSLTGVNSYEQYF	TGTGCCAGCAGCCTGACGGGGGTTAACTCCTACGAGCAGTACTTC
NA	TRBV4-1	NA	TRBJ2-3	CASSQEAGPTDTQYF	TGCGCCAGCAGCCAAGAAGCGGGCCCCACAGATACGCAGTATTTT
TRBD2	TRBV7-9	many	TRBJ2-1	CATQRLAGGGNEQFF	TGTGCCACTCAACGACTAGCGGGAGGCGGGAATGAGCAGTTCTTC
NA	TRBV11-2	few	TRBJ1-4	CASSLKRVAGNEKLFF	TGTGCCAGCAGCTTAAAAAGGGTCGCCGGTAATGAAAAACTGTTTTTT
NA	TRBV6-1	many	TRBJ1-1	CASSAWKNTEAFF	TGTGCCAGCAGTGCATGGAAGAACACTGAAGCTTTCTTT
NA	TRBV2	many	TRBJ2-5	CASSGRGASSETQYF	TGTGCCAGCAGTGGGCGGGGAGCATCTTCGGAGACCCAGTACTTC
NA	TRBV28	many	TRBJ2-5	CASSLFAAQGETQYF	TGTGCCAGCAGTTTATTCGCGGCCCAGGGGGAGACCCAGTACTTC
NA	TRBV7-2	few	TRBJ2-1	CASSFQGSYNEQFF	TGTGCCAGCAGCTTCCAGGGCTCCTACAATGAGCAGTTCTTC
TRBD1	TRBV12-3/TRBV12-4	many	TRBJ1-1	CASSLTGVGTEAFF	TGTGCCAGCAGTTTGACAGGGGTGGGGACTGAAGCTTTCTTT
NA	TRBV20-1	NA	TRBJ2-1	CSARDRRVSYNEQFF	TGCAGTGCTAGAGATCGCAGGGTGTCCTACAATGAGCAGTTCTTC
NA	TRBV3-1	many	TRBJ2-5	CASSQSLVGSRETQYF	TGTGCCAGCAGCCAATCTCTCGTCGGATCGAGAGAGACCCAGTACTTC
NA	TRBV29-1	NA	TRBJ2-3	CSTGGGTDTQYF	TGCAGCACAGGGGGGGGCACAGATACGCAGTATTTT
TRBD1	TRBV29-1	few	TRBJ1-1	CSAGTGETEAFF	TGCAGCGCCGGGACAGGGGAAACTGAAGCTTTCTTT
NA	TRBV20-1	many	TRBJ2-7	CSASGSPSYEQYF	TGCAGTGCTAGCGGGAGCCCATCCTACGAGCAGTACTTC
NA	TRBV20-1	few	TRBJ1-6	CSARDPGRNSPLHF	TGCAGTGCTAGAGATCCCGGAAGGAATTCACCCCTCCACTTT
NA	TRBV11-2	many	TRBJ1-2	CASSTINRDYGYTF	TGTGCCAGCAGCACTATTAACAGGGACTATGGCTACACCTTC
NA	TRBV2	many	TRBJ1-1	CASSDWTEAFF	TGTGCCAGCAGTGATTGGACTGAAGCTTTCTTT
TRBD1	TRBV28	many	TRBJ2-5	CASSSSGGRSGTQYF	TGTGCCAGCAGTTCTTCAGGGGGCCGCTCCGGGACCCAGTACTTC
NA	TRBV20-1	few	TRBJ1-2	CSARPPRTGWTGYTF	TGCAGTGCTAGGCCACCGCGGACGGGATGGACGGGCTACACCTTC
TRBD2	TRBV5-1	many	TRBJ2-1	CASSWAGTSGNNEQFF	TGCGCCAGCAGCTGGGCCGGGACTAGCGGGAACAATGAGCAGTTCTTC
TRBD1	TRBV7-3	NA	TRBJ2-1	CASSFTGTGYSEQFF	TGTGCCAGCAGCTTCACCGGGACAGGGTATAGTGAGCAGTTCTTC
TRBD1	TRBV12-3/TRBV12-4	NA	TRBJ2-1	CASSPPGQFNEQFF	TGTGCCAGCAGTCCACCGGGACAGTTCAATGAGCAGTTCTTC
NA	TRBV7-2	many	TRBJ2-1	CASSLDLTTEQFF	TGTGCCAGCAGCTTAGACTTAACCACAGAGCAGTTCTTC
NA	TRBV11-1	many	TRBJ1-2	CASSPPPWTGAHGYTF	TGTGCCAGCAGCCCCCCCCCATGGACGGGGGCCCATGGCTACACCTTC
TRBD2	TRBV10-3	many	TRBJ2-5	CATNPAGGGETQYF	TGTGCCACCAACCCAGCGGGAGGGGGGGAGACCCAGTACTTC
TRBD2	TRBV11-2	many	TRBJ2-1	CATPTSGRAGEQFF	TGTGCCACCCCGACTAGCGGGAGGGCCGGTGAGCAGTTCTTC
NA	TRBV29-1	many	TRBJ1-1	CSVGSGGANSEAFF	TGCAGCGTTGGCTCGGGCGGGGCGAATTCTGAAGCTTTCTTT
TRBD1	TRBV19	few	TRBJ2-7	CASSVGTGGFYEQYF	TGTGCCAGTAGTGTCGGGACAGGGGGCTTCTACGAGCAGTACTTC
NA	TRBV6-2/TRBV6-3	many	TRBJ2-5	CASQRFGQETQYF	TGTGCCAGCCAAAGATTCGGCCAAGAGACCCAGTACTTC
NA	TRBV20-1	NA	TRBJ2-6	CSANSGGSGANVLTF	TGCAGTGCTAACTCCGGGGGCTCTGGGGCCAACGTCCTGACTTTC
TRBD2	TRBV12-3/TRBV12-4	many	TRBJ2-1	CASSAGVRSYNEQFF	TGTGCCAGCAGTGCGGGAGTTAGAAGCTACAATGAGCAGTTCTTC
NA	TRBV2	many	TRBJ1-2	CASSGSPPGIDGYTF	TGTGCCAGCAGTGGATCACCCCCAGGGATCGATGGCTACACCTTC
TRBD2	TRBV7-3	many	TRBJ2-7	CASSLGGGRRNEQYF	TGTGCCAGCAGCTTAGGCGGCGGGAGACGGAACGAGCAGTACTTC
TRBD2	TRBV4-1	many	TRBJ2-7	CASSQDPNRAGGSYEQYF	TGCGCCAGCAGCCAAGACCCCAACAGGGCGGGGGGCTCCTACGAGCAGTACTTC
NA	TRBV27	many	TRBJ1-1	CASSTSIRGRAFF	TGTGCCAGCAGTACCTCTATACGAGGACGGGCTTTCTTT
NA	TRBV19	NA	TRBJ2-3	CASSIATGPTDTQYF	TGTGCCAGTAGTATAGCAACAGGACCCACAGATACGCAGTATTTT
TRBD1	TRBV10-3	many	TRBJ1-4	CAISSGMGQRNEKLFF	TGTGCCATCAGTTCGGGGATGGGACAGAGAAATGAAAAACTGTTTTTT
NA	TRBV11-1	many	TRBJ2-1	CASSLPRRGNERFF	TGTGCCAGCAGCTTACCCCGACGCGGCAATGAGCGGTTCTTC
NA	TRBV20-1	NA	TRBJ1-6	CSARDLDRAEGSPLHF	TGCAGTGCTAGAGATCTGGATAGGGCCGAAGGATCACCCCTCCACTTT